This entry lists 26 T cell receptor beta chains sequenced from one sample in a study of OX40 agonist ivuxolimab in advanced cancers. Method: immunoSEQ multiplex PCR; TCRdb's copy keeps in-frame clones and lacks some. The data hold approximately 99,000 clones, with roughly nine tenths observed a single time. The specimen comprised CD4+ or CD8+ T cells sorted from blood, sampled in a trial of the OX40 agonist ivuxolimab. All receptors derive from an adult with an advanced solid tumor such as melanoma, head and neck, liver or kidney cancer.

The J gene is TRBJ1-5, the V gene TRBV6-1; D gene uncertain. CDR1 MNHNS and CDR2 SASEGT come from the germline V gene. The CDR3 loop spans 11 amino acids. V was cut by 3 bases and J by 4 bases, with 1 base left in between. In DNA form, the CDR3 reads TGTGCCAGCAGTGATAATCAGCCCCAGCATTTT. This gives the protein CASSDNQPQHF.

The chain recombines TRBV7-2 with TRBJ2-5; TRBD2 is a possible D gene (6 bases). The end of the DNA fits TRBJ2-7 better, so the J call may be wrong. In germline, CDR1 is SGHTA, CDR2 FQGNSA. This CDR3 has 15 amino acids. The CDR3: CASSLAGGTAYEQYF. The CDR3, as DNA: TGTGCCAGCAGCTTAGCGGGAGGTACCGCCTACGAGCAGTACTTC.

The V gene is TRBV7-9, the J gene TRBJ1-2; no firm D call. The CDR3 consists of 13 residues. Per the germline V gene, CDR1 is SEHNR and CDR2 is FQNEAQ (reference sequence). V lost 5 bases to trimming and J lost 5 bases, with 12 bases between them. The DNA of the CDR3 is TGTGCCAGCAGCGGCCCGATGCGGTATGGCTACACCTTC. The encoded protein is CASSGPMRYGYTF.

The chain is built from TRBV15 and TRBJ2-4; D is perhaps TRBD2 (6 bases). There are 13 residues in the CDR3. Per germline, CDR1 LNHNV and CDR2 YYDKDF (reference sequence). The V and J ends lost 0 bases and 7 bases respectively, with 7 bases between them. The CDR3 reads CATSRDGGNIQYF. CDR3 bases: TGTGCCACCAGCAGAGATGGGGGGAACATTCAGTACTTC.

J is TRBJ2-7 and V is TRBV6-5, with 11 bases fitting TRBD2. From germline, CDR1 is MNHEY and CDR2 SVGAGI. Germline trimming cut 5 bases from V and 2 bases from J; bases unmatched to any gene: 2. CDR3 size: 14 residues. The CDR3 here is CASSRLAGTYEQYF. The DNA for the CDR3 is TGTGCCAGCAGTCGACTAGCGGGGACCTACGAGCAGTACTTC.

The genes are TRBV5-6 and TRBJ1-2, with 7 bases fitting TRBD1. The CDR3 spans 15 residues. From germline, CDR1 is SGHDT and CDR2 YYEEEE. V was pared by 3 bases and J by 7 bases, with 12 bases of the junction left unmatched. CDR3 sequence (DNA): TGTGCCAGCAGCTCCAGGGGGTATGTGTTTAGTGGCTACACCTTC. This codes for CASSSRGYVFSGYTF.

The rearrangement joins TRBV6-1 to TRBJ1-1, with 9 positions matching TRBD1. Germline CDR1 is MNHNS and CDR2 is SASEGT. The CDR3 consists of 13 residues. The V and J ends lost 7 bases and 3 bases, in that order; junction bases with no gene match: 3. For the CDR3, the DNA is TGTGCCAGCAATCGACAGGGGGACACTGAAGCTTTCTTT. Translating it yields CASNRQGDTEAFF.

This chain connects TRBV18 to TRBJ2-7; D might be TRBD1 (6 bases). Germline loops: CDR1 KGHSH, CDR2 LQKENI. The ends were cut back, 1 base at V and 1 base at J, with 11 bases in the middle. CDR3 size: 15 residues. The CDR3 region is CASSPQGEISYEQYF. For the CDR3, the DNA is TGTGCCAGCTCACCACAGGGGGAAATATCCTACGAGCAGTACTTC.

The CDR3 here is CASSKTGTGYGYTF. CDR3 coding DNA: TGTGCCAGCAGTAAAACCGGGACAGGCTATGGCTACACCTTC. The chain combines TRBV6-5 with TRBJ1-2; 8 positions match TRBD1. The CDR3 sequence is 14 residues long. V lost 5 bases and J lost 4; bases outside the gene matches: 6. Germline lookup yields CDR1 MNHEY and CDR2 SVGAGI.

This rearrangement joins TRBV28 to TRBJ1-3; D is unclear. V was cut by 1 base and J by 1 base, with 8 bases left in between. Per germline, CDR1 MDHEN and CDR2 SYDVKM. This CDR3 has 15 amino acids. CDR3 sequence: CASSLLGRSGNTIYF. CDR3 nucleotide sequence: TGTGCCAGCAGTTTATTAGGCCGGTCTGGAAACACCATATATTTT.

The gene calls are TRBV7-2 and TRBJ2-2; weak D call: TRBD1 (6 bases). CDR3 length: 15 residues. CDR1 and CDR2 (germline): SGHTA, FQGNSA. Trimming removed 4 bases at V and 1 base at J, with 10 bases between. The DNA of the CDR3 is TGTGCCAGCAGCTCCCGGGACAAGAACACCGGGGAGCTGTTTTTT. Amino acids: CASSSRDKNTGELFF. The full variable domain, rest sourced from reference TRBV7-2 and TRBJ2-2, is GAGVSQSPSNKVTEKGKDVELRCDPISGHTALYWYRQSLGQGLEFLIYFQGNSAPDKSGLPSDRFSAERTGGSVSTLTIQRTQQEDSAVYLCASSSRDKNTGELFFGEGSRLTVL.

CDR3 coding DNA: TGTGCCAGCAGCGTAGCCCCAACGGGATACGAGCAGTACTTC. This gives the protein CASSVAPTGYEQYF. The genes are TRBV9 and TRBJ2-7; TRBD2 is a possible D gene (5 bases). The CDR3 sequence is 14 residues long. CDR1 and CDR2 from the germline V gene are SGDLS and YYNGEE. V was shortened by 0 bases and J by 4 bases, with 11 bases between the two germline ends.

The gene calls are TRBV5-6 and TRBJ1-2; D remains ambiguous. The germline CDR1 and CDR2 sequences are SGHDT and YYEEEE. The CDR3 has 13 amino acids. Trimming took off 6 bases at V and 8 bases at J, with 17 bases between the two ends. CDR3 coding DNA: TGTGCCAGCACGCGGACCCCATGGGGAGGCTACACCTTC. This encodes CASTRTPWGGYTF.

The chain has TRBV5-1 and TRBJ2-7; TRBD1 matches at 8 bases. Germline V gene lookup returns CDR1 SGHRS and CDR2 YFSETQ. V lost 3 bases to trimming and J lost 3 bases; unmatched junction nucleotides: 8. The CDR3 extends over 15 amino acids. DNA for the CDR3: TGCGCCAGCAGCTCTGGACAGGGTTCACTCTACGAGCAGTACTTC. Residues: CASSSGQGSLYEQYF. The entire variable domain, with the rest obtained from reference TRBV5-1 and TRBJ2-7, is as follows: KAGVTQTPRYLIKTRGQQVTLSCSPISGHRSVSWYQQTPGQGLQFLFEYFSETQRNKGNFPGRFSGRQFSNSRSEMNVSTLELGDSALYLCASSSGQGSLYEQYFGPGTRLTVT.

The chain recombines TRBV5-1 with TRBJ2-2; D remains ambiguous. Germline CDR1 is SGHRS and CDR2 is YFSETQ. The CDR3 spans 14 residues. V was trimmed by 5 bases and J by 3 bases, leaving 11 bases between them. The CDR3 is CASRRSSDTGELFF. The DNA for the CDR3 is TGCGCCAGCAGAAGGAGTTCGGACACCGGGGAGCTGTTTTTT.

This clone was detected only once. The J gene is TRBJ1-3, the V gene TRBV5-6; D remains unclear. Looked up from germline, CDR1 is SGHDT and CDR2 is YYEEEE. V gave up 2 bases and J gave up 1 base, with 4 bases separating them. The CDR3 is made up of 13 amino acids. The CDR3 region is CASSFRSGNTIYF. Written as DNA, the CDR3 is TGTGCCAGCAGCTTCCGGTCTGGAAACACCATATATTTT.

J is TRBJ1-2 and V is TRBV27, with 9 bases that match TRBD1. Trimming took 4 bases from V and 4 from J; bases not matched to a gene: 13. The CDR3 consists of 17 residues. Germline loops: CDR1 MNHEY, CDR2 SMNVEV (reference sequence). The CDR3 here is CASSSDRGDGVSYGYTF. DNA for the CDR3: TGTGCCAGCAGTTCTGACAGGGGGGATGGTGTGAGCTATGGCTACACCTTC.

The chain uses TRBV19 and TRBJ2-7; possible D gene TRBD2, 5 bases. The CDR3 extends over 14 amino acids. In germline, CDR1 is LNHDA, CDR2 SQIVND (reference sequence). V lost 4 bases and J 1 base, leaving 11 bases between the germline ends. Here the CDR3 DNA reads TGTGCCAGTAGTACAGGTCCGGGGTCCTACGAGCAGTACTTC. Protein sequence: CASSTGPGSYEQYF.

The genes are TRBV6-1 and TRBJ1-1, with D maybe TRBD1 (5 bases). The CDR3 sequence is 13 residues long. Germline CDR1 is MNHNS and CDR2 is SASEGT. V was cut by 7 bases and J by 5 bases, with 14 bases left in between. The CDR3 coding sequence is TGTGCCAGCATGGGGCGGGGCTATACTGAAGCTTTCTTT. This codes for CASMGRGYTEAFF.

The rearrangement joins TRBV5-4 to TRBJ1-1; TRBD1 might be the D (5 bases). This CDR3 region has 15 residues. V lost 0 bases to trimming and J lost 5 bases, with 14 bases between them. Germline V gene data show CDR1 as SGHNT and CDR2 as YYREEE (reference sequence). CDR3 sequence reads: CASSLAGGVKTEAFF. The CDR3 DNA sequence: TGTGCCAGCAGCTTGGCCGGGGGGGTAAAGACTGAAGCTTTCTTT. The full variable domain, in which reference TRBV5-4 and TRBJ1-1 provide the parts outside the CDR3, is ETGVTQSPTHLIKTRGQQVTLRCSSQSGHNTVSWYQQALGQGPQFIFQYYREEENGRGNFPPRFSGLQFPNYSSELNVNALELDDSALYLCASSLAGGVKTEAFFGQGTRLTVV.

The chain has TRBV5-6 and TRBJ2-5; D gene uncertain. The better agreement between TRBJ2-7 and the DNA end casts doubt on the J call. Germline V gives CDR1 SGHDT, CDR2 YYEEEE. This CDR3 spans 14 amino acids. The CDR3 region has the DNA TGTGCCAGCAGCTTGCAAAGCTCCACCTACGAGCAGTACTTC. This translates into CASSLQSSTYEQYF.

This clone has a single count. Other DNA sequences in this sample translate to the same CDR3. The chain combines TRBV6-1 with TRBJ2-6; tentatively, D is TRBD1 (6 bases). The germline CDR1 and CDR2 sequences are MNHNS and SASEGT. This CDR3 has 15 residues. Deletions cut 6 bases from V and 0 bases from J, with 9 bases between. In DNA form, the CDR3 reads TGTGCCAGCAGGGCGACAGGCTCTGGGGCCAACGTCCTGACTTTC. This codes for CASRATGSGANVLTF.

The chain has TRBV7-3 and TRBJ1-4; D not resolved. Trimming removed 2 bases from V and 6 bases from J, with 13 bases in between. CDR1 and CDR2 (germline): SGHTA, FQGTGA. The CDR3 loop spans 15 amino acids. CDR3 protein: CASSLSGDRDEKLFF. The CDR3 DNA follows: TGTGCCAGCAGCTTATCGGGTGATCGGGATGAAAAACTGTTTTTT.

In nucleotides, the CDR3 is TGTGCCAGCAGCTTGACCTTGAGCTTGGATACGCAGTATTTT. This codes for CASSLTLSLDTQYF. This rearrangement joins TRBV11-2 to TRBJ2-3; D unclear. CDR1 is SGHAT and CDR2 is FQNNGV in the germline V gene. The germline V and J ends were trimmed by 3 bases and 6 bases, with 13 bases remaining between them. The length of the CDR3 is 14 residues.

This clone was observed a single time. The chain couples TRBV7-2 to TRBJ1-5; D is unclear. The CDR3 covers 14 residues. Trimming stripped 3 bases from V and 4 bases from J, with 10 bases between. Germline-derived CDR1 and CDR2 are SGHTA and FQGNSA. The CDR3 protein is CASSFRALNQPQHF. The DNA of the CDR3 is TGTGCCAGCAGCTTCCGGGCCCTAAATCAGCCCCAGCATTTT.

This sequence joins TRBV6-5 and TRBJ2-7; the match to TRBD2 covers 8 bases. With V trimmed by 6 bases and J by 1 base, 8 bases remained unmatched. This CDR3 has 15 residues. Germline CDR1 and CDR2: MNHEY and SVGAGI. CDR3 amino acids: CASSSRGGASYEQYF. The CDR3 nucleotides are TGTGCCAGCAGCTCCCGGGGGGGGGCGTCCTACGAGCAGTACTTC.